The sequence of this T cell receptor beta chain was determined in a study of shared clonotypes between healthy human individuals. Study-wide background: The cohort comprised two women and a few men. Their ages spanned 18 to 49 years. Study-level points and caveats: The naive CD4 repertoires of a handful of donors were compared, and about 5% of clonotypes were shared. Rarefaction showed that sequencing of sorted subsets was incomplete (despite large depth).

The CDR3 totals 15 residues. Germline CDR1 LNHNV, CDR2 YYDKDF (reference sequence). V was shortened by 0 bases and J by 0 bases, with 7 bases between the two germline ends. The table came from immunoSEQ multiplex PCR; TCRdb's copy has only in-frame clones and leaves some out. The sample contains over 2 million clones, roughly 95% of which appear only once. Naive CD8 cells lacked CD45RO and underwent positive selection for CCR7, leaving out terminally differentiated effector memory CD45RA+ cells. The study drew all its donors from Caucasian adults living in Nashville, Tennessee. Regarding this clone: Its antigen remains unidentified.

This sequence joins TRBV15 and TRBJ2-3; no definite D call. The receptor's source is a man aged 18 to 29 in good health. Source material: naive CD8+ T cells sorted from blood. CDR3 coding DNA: TGTGCCACCAGCAGAGATCGCTTTAGCACAGATACGCAGTATTTT. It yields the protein CATSRDRFSTDTQYF.